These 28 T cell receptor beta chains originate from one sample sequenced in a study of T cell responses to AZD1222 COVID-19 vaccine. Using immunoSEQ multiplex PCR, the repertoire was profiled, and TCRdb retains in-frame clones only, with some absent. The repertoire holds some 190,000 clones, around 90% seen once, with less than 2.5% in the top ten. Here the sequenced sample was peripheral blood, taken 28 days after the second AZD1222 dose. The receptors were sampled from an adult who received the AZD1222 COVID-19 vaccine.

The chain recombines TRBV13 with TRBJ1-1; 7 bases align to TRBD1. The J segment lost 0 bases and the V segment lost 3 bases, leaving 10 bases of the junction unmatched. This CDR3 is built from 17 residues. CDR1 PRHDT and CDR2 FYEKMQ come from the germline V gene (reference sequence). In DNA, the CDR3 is TGTGCCAGCAGCTTGAACCCCGGGACAGCGATGAACACTGAAGCTTTCTTT. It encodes CASSLNPGTAMNTEAFF.

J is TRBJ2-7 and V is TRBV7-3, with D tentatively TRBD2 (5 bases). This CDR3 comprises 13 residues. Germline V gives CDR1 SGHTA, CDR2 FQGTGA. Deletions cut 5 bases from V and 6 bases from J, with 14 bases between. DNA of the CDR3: TGTGCCAGCAGCCCACGGGCCAGCGGCGAGCAGTACTTC. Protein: CASSPRASGEQYF.

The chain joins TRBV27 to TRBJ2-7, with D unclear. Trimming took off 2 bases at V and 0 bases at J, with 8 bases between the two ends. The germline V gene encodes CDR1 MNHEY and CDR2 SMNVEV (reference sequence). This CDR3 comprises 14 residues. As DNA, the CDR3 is TGTGCCAGCAGTTTAAGTACGGCCTCCTACGAGCAGTACTTC. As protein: CASSLSTASYEQYF.

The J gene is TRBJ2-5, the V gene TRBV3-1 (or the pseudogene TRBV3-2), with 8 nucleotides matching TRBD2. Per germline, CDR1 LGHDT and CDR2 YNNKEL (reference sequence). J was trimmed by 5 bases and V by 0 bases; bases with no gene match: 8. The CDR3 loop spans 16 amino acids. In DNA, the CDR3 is TGTGCCAGCAGCCAAGATATCGGGGGGGGCCGGGAGACCCAGTACTTC. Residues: CASSQDIGGGRETQYF.

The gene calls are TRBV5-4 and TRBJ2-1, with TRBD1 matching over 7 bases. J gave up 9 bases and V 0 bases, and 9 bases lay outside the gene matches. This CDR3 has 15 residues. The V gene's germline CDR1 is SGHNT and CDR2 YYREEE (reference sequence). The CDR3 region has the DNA TGTGCCAGCAGCTTGGGTCAAGACAGGGTAGGTGAGCAGTTCTTC. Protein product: CASSLGQDRVGEQFF.

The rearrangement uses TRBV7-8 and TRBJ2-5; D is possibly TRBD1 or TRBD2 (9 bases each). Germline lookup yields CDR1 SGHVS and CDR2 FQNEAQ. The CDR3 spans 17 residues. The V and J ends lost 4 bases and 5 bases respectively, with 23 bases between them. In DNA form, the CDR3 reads TGTGCCAGCAGCTCCACAGGGGGCGGGAGGGCCGTGGAGACCCAGTACTTC. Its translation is CASSSTGGGRAVETQYF.

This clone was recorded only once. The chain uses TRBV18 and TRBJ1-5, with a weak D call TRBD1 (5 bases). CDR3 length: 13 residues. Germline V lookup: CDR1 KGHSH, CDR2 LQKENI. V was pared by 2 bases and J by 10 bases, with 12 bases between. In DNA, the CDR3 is TGTGCCAGCTCACCAGACCTTGGGACTCCCCAGCATTTT. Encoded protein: CASSPDLGTPQHF.

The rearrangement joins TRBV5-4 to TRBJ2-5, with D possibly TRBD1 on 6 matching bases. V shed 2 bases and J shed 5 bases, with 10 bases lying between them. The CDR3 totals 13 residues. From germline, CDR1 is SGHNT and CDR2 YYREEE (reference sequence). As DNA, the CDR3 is TGTGCCAGCAGCTTCTCTGGGGGCGAGACCCAGTACTTC. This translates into CASSFSGGETQYF.

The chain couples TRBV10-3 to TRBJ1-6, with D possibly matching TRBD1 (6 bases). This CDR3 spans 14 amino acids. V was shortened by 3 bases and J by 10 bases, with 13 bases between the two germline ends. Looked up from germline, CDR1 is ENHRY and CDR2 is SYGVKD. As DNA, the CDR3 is TGTGCCATCAGTGAATTGCAGGGGCAATCACCCCTCCACTTT. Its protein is CAISELQGQSPLHF.

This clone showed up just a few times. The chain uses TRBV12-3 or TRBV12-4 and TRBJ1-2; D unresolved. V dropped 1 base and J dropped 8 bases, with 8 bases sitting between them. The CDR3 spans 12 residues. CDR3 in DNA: TGTGCCAGCAGTTTAGGGGCGGGAGGCTACACCTTC. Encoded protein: CASSLGAGGYTF.

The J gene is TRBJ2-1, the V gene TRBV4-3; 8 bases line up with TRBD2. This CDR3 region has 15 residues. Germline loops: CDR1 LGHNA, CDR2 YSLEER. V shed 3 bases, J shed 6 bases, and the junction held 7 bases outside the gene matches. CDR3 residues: CASSHLSAGGNEQFF. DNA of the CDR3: TGCGCCAGCAGCCACCTATCGGCGGGGGGCAATGAGCAGTTCTTC.

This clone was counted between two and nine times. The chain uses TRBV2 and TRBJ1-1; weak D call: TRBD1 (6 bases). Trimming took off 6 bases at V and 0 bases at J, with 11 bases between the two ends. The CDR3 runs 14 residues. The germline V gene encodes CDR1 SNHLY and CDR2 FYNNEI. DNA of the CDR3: TGTGCCAGCAGGGTGGGACACATGAACACTGAAGCTTTCTTT. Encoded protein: CASRVGHMNTEAFF.

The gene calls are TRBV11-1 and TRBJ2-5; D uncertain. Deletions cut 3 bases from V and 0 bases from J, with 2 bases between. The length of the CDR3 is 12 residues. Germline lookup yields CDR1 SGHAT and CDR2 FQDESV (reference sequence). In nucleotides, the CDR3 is TGTGCCAGCAGCTTGAACCAAGAGACCCAGTACTTC. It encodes CASSLNQETQYF.

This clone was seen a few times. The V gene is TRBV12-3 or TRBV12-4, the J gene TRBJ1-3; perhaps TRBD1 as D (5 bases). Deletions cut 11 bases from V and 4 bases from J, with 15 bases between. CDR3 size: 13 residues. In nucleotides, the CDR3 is TGTGCCTTCAAAAGAGGGGCAGGAAACACCATATATTTT. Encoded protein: CAFKRGAGNTIYF.

CDR3 region: CASSVAIPQGVGELFF. The CDR3 DNA reads TGTGCCAGCAGCGTAGCAATACCTCAGGGGGTCGGGGAGCTGTTTTTT. This chain uses TRBV9 with TRBJ2-2, with 7 bases matching TRBD1. The germline CDR1 and CDR2 sequences are SGDLS and YYNGEE. The ends lost 0 bases at V and 7 bases at J; junction bases unmatched: 9. CDR3 length: 16 residues.

The CDR3 loop is CASSLVGGDSGNTIYF. CDR3 coding DNA: TGCGCCAGCAGCTTGGTCGGCGGAGACTCTGGAAACACCATATATTTT. The chain links TRBV5-1 to TRBJ1-3, with D unclear. The germline V and J ends were trimmed by 0 bases and 0 bases, with 10 bases remaining between them. The CDR3 totals 16 residues. Looked up from germline, CDR1 is SGHRS and CDR2 is YFSETQ.

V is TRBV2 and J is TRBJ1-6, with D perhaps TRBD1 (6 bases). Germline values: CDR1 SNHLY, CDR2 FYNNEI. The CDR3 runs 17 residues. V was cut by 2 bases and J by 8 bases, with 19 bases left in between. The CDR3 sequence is CASSERQGYREDSPLHF. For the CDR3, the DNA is TGTGCCAGCAGTGAACGACAAGGCTACAGGGAGGATTCACCCCTCCACTTT.

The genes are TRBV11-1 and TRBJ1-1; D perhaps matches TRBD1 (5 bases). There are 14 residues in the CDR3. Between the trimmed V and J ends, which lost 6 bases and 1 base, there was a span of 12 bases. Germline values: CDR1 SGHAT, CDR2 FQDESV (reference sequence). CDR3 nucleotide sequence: TGTGCCAGCAGGCGCACTACAGGGAACACTGAAGCTTTCTTT. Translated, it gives CASRRTTGNTEAFF.

Here the CDR3 DNA reads TGTGCCAGCAGTGGGGGTGGGGAGACCCAGTACTTC. Translation gives CASSGGGETQYF. The V and J genes are TRBV27 and TRBJ2-5, with D perhaps assigned TRBD1 or TRBD2 (5 bases each). The CDR3 extends over 12 amino acids. The V gene's germline CDR1 is MNHEY and CDR2 SMNVEV (reference sequence). V was trimmed by 5 bases and J by 5 bases, leaving 9 bases between them.

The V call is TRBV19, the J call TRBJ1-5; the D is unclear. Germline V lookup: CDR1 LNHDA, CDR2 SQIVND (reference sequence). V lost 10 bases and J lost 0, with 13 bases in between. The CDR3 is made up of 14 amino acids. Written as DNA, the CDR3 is TGTGCCACCCAGCCCGGTATTAGCAATCAGCCCCAGCATTTT. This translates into CATQPGISNQPQHF.

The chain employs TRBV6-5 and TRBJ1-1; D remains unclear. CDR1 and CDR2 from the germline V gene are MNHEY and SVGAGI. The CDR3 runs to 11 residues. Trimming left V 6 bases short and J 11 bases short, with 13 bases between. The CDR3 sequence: CASRIGQLAFF. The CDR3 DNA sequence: TGTGCCAGCAGGATCGGGCAGTTGGCTTTCTTT.

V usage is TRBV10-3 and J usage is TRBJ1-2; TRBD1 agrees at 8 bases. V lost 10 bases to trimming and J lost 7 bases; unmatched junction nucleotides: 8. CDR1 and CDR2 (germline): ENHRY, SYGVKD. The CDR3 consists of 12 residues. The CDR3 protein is CATQPGTGGYTF. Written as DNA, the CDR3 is TGTGCCACCCAGCCCGGGACAGGTGGCTACACCTTC.

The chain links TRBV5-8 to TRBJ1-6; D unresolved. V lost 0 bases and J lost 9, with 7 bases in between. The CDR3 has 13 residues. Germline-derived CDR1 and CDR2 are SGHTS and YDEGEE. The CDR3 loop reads CASSLGWLSPLHF. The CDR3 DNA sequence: TGTGCCAGCAGCTTGGGTTGGCTTTCACCCCTCCACTTT.

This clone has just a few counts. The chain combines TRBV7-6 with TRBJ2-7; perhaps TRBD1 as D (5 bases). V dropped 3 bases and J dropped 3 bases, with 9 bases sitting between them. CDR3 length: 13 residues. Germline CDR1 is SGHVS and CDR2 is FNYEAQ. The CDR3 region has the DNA TGTGCCAGCAGCTTGAAGGGGCACTACGAGCAGTACTTC. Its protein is CASSLKGHYEQYF.

The chain's CDR3 is CASSQDPGRRTTNEKLFF. The CDR3, as DNA: TGCGCCAGCAGCCAAGATCCGGGCAGGAGAACAACTAATGAAAAACTGTTTTTT. The chain uses TRBV4-1 and TRBJ1-4, with D uncertain. The CDR3 loop spans 18 amino acids. The V gene lost 0 bases and the J gene lost 0 bases, with 14 bases spanning the gap. CDR1 is MGHRA and CDR2 is YSYEKL in the germline V gene.

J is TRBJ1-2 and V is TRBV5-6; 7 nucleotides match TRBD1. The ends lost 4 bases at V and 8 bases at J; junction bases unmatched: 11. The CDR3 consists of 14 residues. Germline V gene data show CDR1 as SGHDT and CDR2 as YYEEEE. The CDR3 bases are TGTGCCAGCAGCCCGAAAGGGACAGTGTGGGGCTACACCTTC. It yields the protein CASSPKGTVWGYTF.

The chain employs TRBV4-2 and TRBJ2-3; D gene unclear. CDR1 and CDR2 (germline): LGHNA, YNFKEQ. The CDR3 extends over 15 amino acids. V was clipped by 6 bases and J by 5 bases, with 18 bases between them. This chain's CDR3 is CASRLLPGQRDTQYF. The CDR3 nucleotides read TGTGCCAGCAGGTTACTACCGGGCCAACGAGATACGCAGTATTTT.

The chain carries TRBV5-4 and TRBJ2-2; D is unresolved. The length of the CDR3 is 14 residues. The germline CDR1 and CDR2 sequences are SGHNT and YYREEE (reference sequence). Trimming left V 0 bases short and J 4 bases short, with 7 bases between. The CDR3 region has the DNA TGTGCCAGCAGCTTGGGGCAGACCACCGGGGAGCTGTTTTTT. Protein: CASSLGQTTGELFF.